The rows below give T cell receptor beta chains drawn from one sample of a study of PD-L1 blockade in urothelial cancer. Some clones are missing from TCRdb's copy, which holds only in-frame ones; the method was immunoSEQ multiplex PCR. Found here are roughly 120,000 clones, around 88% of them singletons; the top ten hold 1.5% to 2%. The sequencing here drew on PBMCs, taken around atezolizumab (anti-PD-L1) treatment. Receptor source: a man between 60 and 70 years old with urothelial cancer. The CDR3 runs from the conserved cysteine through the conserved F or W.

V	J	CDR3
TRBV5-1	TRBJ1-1	CASKLTGMNTEAFF
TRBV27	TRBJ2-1	CASSGGGAGNEQFF
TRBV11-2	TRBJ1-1	CASSLRVGLSNTEAFF
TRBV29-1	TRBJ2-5	CSVEDENRDQETQYF
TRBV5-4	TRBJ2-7	CASSRGQRDYEQYF
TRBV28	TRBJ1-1	CASSSPGNTEAFF
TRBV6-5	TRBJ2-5	CASKGSGGETQYF
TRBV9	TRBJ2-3	CASSVGSGGAGDTQYF
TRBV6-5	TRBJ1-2	CASRTGAVNGYTF
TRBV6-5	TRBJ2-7	CARVGTSRYEQYF
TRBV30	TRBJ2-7	CAWSVSGAHRGEQYF
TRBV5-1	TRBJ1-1	CASSYAGGMNTEAFF
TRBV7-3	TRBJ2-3	CASSLGDTSTDTQYF
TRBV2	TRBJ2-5	CASSATSRRETQYF
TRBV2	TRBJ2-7	CASNTDYEQYF
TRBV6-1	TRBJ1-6	CASSSVDRVSSPLHF
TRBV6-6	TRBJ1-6	CASSYESGLVNSPLHF
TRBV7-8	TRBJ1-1	CASSRTAEAFF
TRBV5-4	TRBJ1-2	CASSGGTALWGYTF
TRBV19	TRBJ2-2	CASSILAGGTNTGELFF
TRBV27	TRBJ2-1	CASSPGTSGSDEQFF
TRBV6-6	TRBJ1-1	CASSYSGQGGTEAFF
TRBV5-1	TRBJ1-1	CASSPQGAYITEAFF
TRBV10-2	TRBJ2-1	CASSGTSGTKVGEQFF
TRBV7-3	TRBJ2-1	CASSLTAGVDANEQFF
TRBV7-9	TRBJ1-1	CASSSSGSNTEAFF
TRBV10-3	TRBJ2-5	CAISDRDRDGETQYF
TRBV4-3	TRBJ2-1	CASSQDLASGEASYNEQFF
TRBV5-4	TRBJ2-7	CASSRQGAQNKSYEQYF
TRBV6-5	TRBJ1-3	CASSYSGLSGNTIYF
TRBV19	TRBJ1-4	CASSGGATNEKLFF
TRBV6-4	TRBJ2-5	CASSSGGVETQYF
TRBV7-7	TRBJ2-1	CASSLGQNNEQFF
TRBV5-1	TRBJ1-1	CASSLRGLAEAFF
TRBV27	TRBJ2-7	CASSAVGLPSSYEQYF
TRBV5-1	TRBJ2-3	CASSSGGLSTDTQYF
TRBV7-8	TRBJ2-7	CASSLISGGTSYEQYF
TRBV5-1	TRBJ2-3	CASSAGLAGGPDTQYF
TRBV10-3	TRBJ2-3	CAISPGTARDTQYF
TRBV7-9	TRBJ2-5	CASSNLAGETQYF
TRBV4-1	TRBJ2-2	CASSQETSGIGGGELFF
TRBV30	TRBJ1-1	CAWSVSVLNTEAFF
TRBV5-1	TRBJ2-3	CASSSTGESGTDTQYF
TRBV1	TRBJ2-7	CTSSPGLAGGFAQYF
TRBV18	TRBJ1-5	CASSPKRDSNQPQHF
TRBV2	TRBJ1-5	CASSDSGQIYSNQPQHF
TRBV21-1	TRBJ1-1	CASSKDWVWTGRNTEAFF
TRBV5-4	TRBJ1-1	CASSLDQHSRNTEAFF
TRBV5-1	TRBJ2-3	CASSLALSGVTDTQYF